These 32 T cell receptor beta chains came from one sample sequenced in a study of blood T cell repertoires in COVID-19. TCRdb keeps only in-frame clones here, not all; method: immunoSEQ multiplex PCR. The data contain over 150,000 clones, under 90% of them singletons. The sample comprised PBMCs or T cells enriched from blood (not recorded which). The source is a man between 45 and 60 years old who had recovered from COVID-19.

This chain links TRBV19 with TRBJ2-3; D unresolved. This CDR3 is 13 amino acids long. Between the trimmed V and J ends, which lost 3 bases and 4 bases, there was a span of 8 bases. Germline CDR1 is LNHDA and CDR2 is SQIVND (reference sequence). The CDR3 DNA reads as TGTGCCAGTAGTATCGGGTTACCAGATACGCAGTATTTT. Translation: CASSIGLPDTQYF.

J is TRBJ2-2 and V is TRBV15; perhaps TRBD1 as D (6 bases). The germline CDR1 and CDR2 sequences are LNHNV and YYDKDF (reference sequence). V dropped 5 bases and J dropped 7 bases, with 17 bases sitting between them. The CDR3 has 15 amino acids. The CDR3 DNA follows: TGTGCCACCAGCCGGCACTTGGGGGCTAGCGGGGAGCTGTTTTTT. Its protein product is CATSRHLGASGELFF.

The count of this clone is one. The genes are TRBV2 and TRBJ1-4; D gene unclear. Trimming left V 0 bases short and J 5 bases short, with 16 bases between. The CDR3 is made up of 17 amino acids. The V gene's germline CDR1 is SNHLY and CDR2 FYNNEI. In DNA, the CDR3 is TGTGCCAGCAGTGAAGCGCGGCAGTTCATAGCCAATGAAAAACTGTTTTTT. Its protein product is CASSEARQFIANEKLFF.

The chain couples TRBV7-3 to TRBJ2-5; possibly TRBD2 for D (5 bases). CDR1 is SGHTA, CDR2 FQGTGA, per germline. The germline V and J ends were trimmed by 3 bases and 2 bases, with 10 bases remaining between them. The CDR3 has 14 amino acids. This CDR3 reads CASSFTPGQETQYF. CDR3 sequence (DNA): TGTGCCAGCAGCTTCACTCCGGGACAAGAGACCCAGTACTTC. The full variable domain, with the rest looked up from reference TRBV7-3 and TRBJ2-5, is GAGVSQTPSNKVTEKGKYVELRCDPISGHTALYWYRQSLGQGPEFLIYFQGTGAADDSGLPNDRFFAVRPEGSVSTLKIQRTERGDSAVYLCASSFTPGQETQYFGPGTRLLVL.

The table lists this clone with a count of one. V and J are TRBV5-6 and TRBJ1-1; 8 bases line up with TRBD1. In germline, CDR1 is SGHDT, CDR2 YYEEEE. Trimming removed 7 bases from V and 10 bases from J; junction bases left unmatched: 12. The CDR3 runs 13 residues. The CDR3 region has the DNA TGTGCCAGCCGAGTGACAGGGGCGTTTGGAGCTTTCTTT. This gives the protein CASRVTGAFGAFF.

The V and J genes are TRBV3-1 (or the pseudogene TRBV3-2) and TRBJ1-4, with 8 nucleotides matching TRBD1. The J segment lost 7 bases and the V segment lost 4 bases, leaving 8 bases of the junction unmatched. Germline CDR1 reads LGHDT; CDR2 reads YNNKEL (reference sequence). The CDR3 consists of 15 residues. CDR3 sequence: CASSPTGTGGEKLFF. CDR3 DNA: TGTGCCAGCAGCCCGACCGGGACAGGTGGTGAAAAACTGTTTTTT.

The DNA of the CDR3 is TGTGCCAGCTCACCAGGGACAGGGGAGACCCAGTACTTC. It encodes CASSPGTGETQYF. The V and J genes are TRBV18 and TRBJ2-5, with 9 nucleotides matching TRBD1. Unmatched junction bases numbered 0, after V lost 2 bases and J lost 5 bases. From germline, CDR1 is KGHSH and CDR2 LQKENI. CDR3 size: 13 residues.

The V gene is TRBV4-3, the J gene TRBJ2-2; a weak D match, TRBD2 (6 bases). Trimming cost V 0 bases and J 5 bases, with 13 bases left between them. The CDR3 is 16 amino acids. Germline CDR1 and CDR2: LGHNA and YSLEER. Here the CDR3 reads CASSQERGARTGELFF. CDR3 DNA sequence: TGCGCCAGCAGCCAAGAACGCGGGGCAAGGACCGGGGAGCTGTTTTTT.

The genes are TRBV7-7 and TRBJ1-1; 9 nucleotides line up with TRBD1. The CDR3 spans 19 residues. Germline V CDR1 and CDR2: SSHAT, FNYEAQ (reference sequence). The ends lost 1 base at V and 2 bases at J; junction bases unmatched: 14. CDR3 loop: CASSLESRDREVKNTEAFF. CDR3 nucleotides: TGTGCCAGCAGCTTAGAGTCCCGGGACAGGGAAGTGAAAAACACTGAAGCTTTCTTT.

The rearrangement uses TRBV5-4 and TRBJ2-7; 7 bases map to TRBD2. CDR3 length equals 15 residues. Per germline, CDR1 SGHNT and CDR2 YYREEE (reference sequence). V dropped 4 bases and J dropped 4; count of bases not matched to a gene: 11. In DNA form, the CDR3 reads TGTGCCAGCAGCCTGTCCGGGACTACCGGATACGAGCAGTACTTC. It encodes CASSLSGTTGYEQYF.

The chain couples TRBV11-2 to TRBJ1-4; D is unresolved. The CDR3 sequence is 14 residues long. V shed 5 bases and J shed 8 bases, with 15 bases lying between them. Germline lookup yields CDR1 SGHAT and CDR2 FQNNGV. The CDR3 bases are TGTGCCAGCAGCACGAACACCGGAGGCGAAAAACTGTTTTTT. Its protein is CASSTNTGGEKLFF.

The chain employs TRBV12-3 or TRBV12-4 and TRBJ1-2; no reliable D call. This CDR3 spans 13 amino acids. V dropped 5 bases and J dropped 6 bases, with 13 bases sitting between them. The chain's CDR3 is CASSAREGDGYTF. CDR3 DNA sequence: TGTGCCAGCAGTGCGAGGGAGGGTGATGGCTACACCTTC.

The chain has TRBV15 and TRBJ2-1, with 7 bases aligning to TRBD2. The CDR3 length is 16 residues. The germline V gene has CDR1 LNHNV and CDR2 YYDKDF (reference sequence). Trimming at V came to 0 bases and at J to 8 bases, leaving 10 bases not matched to a gene. The CDR3 nucleotides are TGTGCCACCAGCAGAGATTTCCGGGGGGTTATAGATGAGCAGTTCTTC. Translating it yields CATSRDFRGVIDEQFF. Full variable domain (remainder filled in from reference TRBV15 and TRBJ2-1): DAMVIQNPRYQVTQFGKPVTLSCSQTLNHNVMYWYQQKSSQAPKLLFHYYDKDFNNEADTPDNFQSRRPNTSFCFLDIRSPGLGDTAMYLCATSRDFRGVIDEQFFGPGTRLTVL.

The gene calls are TRBV5-1 and TRBJ2-1; D is unclear. V was trimmed by 1 base and J by 0 bases, leaving 11 bases between them. CDR3 length: 16 amino acids. Germline lookup yields CDR1 SGHRS and CDR2 YFSETQ. The CDR3 loop reads CASSLLGQSSYNEQFF. The DNA of the CDR3 is TGCGCCAGCAGCTTGTTGGGCCAGAGCTCCTACAATGAGCAGTTCTTC.

This clone came up once. This chain uses TRBV7-9 with TRBJ2-2; 7 nucleotides align to TRBD1. Trimming cost V 6 bases and J 6 bases; bases outside gene matches: 10. The CDR3 is 15 amino acids. CDR1 is SEHNR and CDR2 is FQNEAQ in the germline V gene (reference sequence). Here the CDR3 reads CASSDPTGSAGELFF. CDR3 bases: TGTGCCAGCAGTGATCCGACAGGGAGTGCCGGGGAGCTGTTTTTT.

The V gene is TRBV2, the J gene TRBJ1-5, with D unclear. Trimming removed 4 bases at V and 1 base at J, with 11 bases between. The CDR3 has 15 residues. Germline loops: CDR1 SNHLY, CDR2 FYNNEI. DNA of the CDR3: TGTGCCAGCAGTGGTAGTGGCGGCAGCAATCAGCCCCAGCATTTT. Protein: CASSGSGGSNQPQHF.

The chain is built from TRBV29-1 and TRBJ2-5; perhaps TRBD2 as D (5 bases). The CDR3 is 13 amino acids. Germline CDR1 and CDR2: SQVTM and ANQGSEA. V lost 3 bases to trimming and J lost 2 bases, with 10 bases between them. The CDR3: CSVDAGLQETQYF. The CDR3 bases are TGCAGCGTTGATGCGGGCCTTCAAGAGACCCAGTACTTC. The full variable domain, rest sourced from reference TRBV29-1 and TRBJ2-5, is SAVISQKPSRDICQRGTSLTIQCQVDSQVTMMFWYRQQPGQSLTLIATANQGSEATYESGFVIDKFPISRPNLTFSTLTVSNMSPEDSSIYLCSVDAGLQETQYFGPGTRLLVL.

This clone was counted between two and nine times. This chain connects TRBV7-8 to TRBJ2-7; D perhaps matches TRBD1 (6 bases). The CDR3 loop spans 14 amino acids. Trimming removed 3 bases at V and 3 bases at J, with 12 bases between. Per germline, CDR1 SGHVS and CDR2 FQNEAQ. The CDR3 bases are TGTGCCAGCAGCTTTCGGCAGGGGATCTACGAGCAGTACTTC. Protein sequence: CASSFRQGIYEQYF.

The chain has TRBV19 and TRBJ2-3, with 12 positions matching TRBD2. Losses at the gene ends were 6 bases for V and 7 bases for J; bases not matched to a gene: 8. Per germline, CDR1 LNHDA and CDR2 SQIVND (reference sequence). This CDR3 is 15 amino acids long. In DNA form, the CDR3 reads TGTGCCAGTAGGAACCTAGCGGGGGGGCCCCATACGCAGTATTTT. It encodes CASRNLAGGPHTQYF.

V and J are TRBV5-1 and TRBJ2-7, with 11 nucleotides matching TRBD1. Germline CDR1 SGHRS, CDR2 YFSETQ. V lost 4 bases and J lost 3; bases outside the gene matches: 3. The CDR3 contains 14 residues. This CDR3 is CASSPGQGGYEQYF. The CDR3 DNA reads TGCGCCAGCAGCCCGGGACAGGGGGGCTACGAGCAGTACTTC.

V usage is TRBV4-1 and J usage is TRBJ2-1; perhaps TRBD2 as D (5 bases). V was shortened by 0 bases and J by 9 bases, with 18 bases between the two germline ends. The CDR3 runs to 16 residues. Germline V gene sequence: CDR1 MGHRA, CDR2 YSYEKL. The CDR3 region is CASSQDSVASGSEQFF. DNA for the CDR3: TGCGCCAGCAGCCAAGATTCGGTAGCGAGTGGTTCTGAGCAGTTCTTC.

This clone was seen a few times. V gene TRBV7-9 combines with J gene TRBJ2-7; 10 bases align to TRBD1. Germline V CDR1 and CDR2: SEHNR, FQNEAQ (reference sequence). V lost 5 bases to trimming and J lost 2 bases; unmatched junction nucleotides: 3. This CDR3 has 14 amino acids. CDR3 DNA: TGTGCCAGCAGCGAAGGACAGGGGGCCTACGAGCAGTACTTC. It is translated as CASSEGQGAYEQYF.

V is TRBV27 and J is TRBJ1-6; possibly TRBD1 for D (5 bases). Trimming removed 8 bases at V and 8 bases at J, with 10 bases between. The CDR3 length is 12 residues. CDR1 is MNHEY, CDR2 SMNVEV, per germline (reference sequence). DNA of the CDR3: TGTGCCAGCGGGAAGGGGCATTCACCCCTCCACTTT. This gives the protein CASGKGHSPLHF.

CDR3 in DNA: TGTGCCAGTAGATGGGACAGCTCTGGGGCCAACGTCCTGACTTTC. Translation gives CASRWDSSGANVLTF. The J gene is TRBJ2-6, the V gene TRBV19, with TRBD1 matching over 7 bases. The CDR3 contains 15 residues. The V segment lost 6 bases and the J segment 0 bases; nucleotides outside the gene matches: 2. Germline loops: CDR1 LNHDA, CDR2 SQIVND (reference sequence).

The CDR3 region is CASSSGGARGTDTQYF. CDR3 coding DNA: TGTGCCAGCAGCTCCGGTGGGGCTAGAGGTACAGATACGCAGTATTTT. The rearrangement uses TRBV11-3 and TRBJ2-3; D perhaps matches TRBD1 (5 bases). Trimming pared 4 bases from V and 3 bases from J, leaving 17 bases between. This CDR3 is 16 amino acids long. Germline-derived CDR1 and CDR2 are SGHNT and YENEEA.

The rearrangement uses TRBV6-1 and TRBJ1-2, with a weak D call TRBD1 (6 bases). Trimming removed 3 bases at V and 5 bases at J, with 13 bases between. This CDR3 has 14 residues. The germline V gene has CDR1 MNHNS and CDR2 SASEGT. The DNA for the CDR3 is TGTGCCAGCAGTGAGGTGAGGACAGCATATGGCTACACCTTC. Amino acid sequence: CASSEVRTAYGYTF.

CDR3 sequence reads: CASSIGRGETNEKLFF. Here the CDR3 DNA reads TGTGCCAGTAGTATAGGCAGGGGGGAAACTAATGAAAAACTGTTTTTT. This sequence joins TRBV19 and TRBJ1-4; 7 bases line up with TRBD1. CDR1 LNHDA and CDR2 SQIVND come from the germline V gene (reference sequence). V shed 1 base and J 1 base; nucleotides not matched to a gene: 3. This CDR3 comprises 16 residues.

This clone was found a few times. The chain has TRBV3-1 (or the pseudogene TRBV3-2) and TRBJ2-3, with 10 bases matching TRBD1. V gave up 2 bases and J gave up 4 bases; unmatched junction bases: 9. CDR1 LGHDT and CDR2 YNNKEL come from the germline V gene (reference sequence). The CDR3 extends over 17 amino acids. CDR3 region: CASSQRLRQGASDTQYF. The DNA of the CDR3 is TGTGCCAGCAGCCAAAGGCTAAGACAGGGGGCTTCAGATACGCAGTATTTT.

The rearrangement uses TRBV12-5 and TRBJ1-6; D may be TRBD1 (5 bases). The length of the CDR3 is 22 residues. Germline values: CDR1 LGHNT, CDR2 FRNRAP. Trimming pared 1 base from V and 6 bases from J, leaving 31 bases between. The CDR3 region is CASGLGGLVGQGGYFLNSPLHF. The CDR3 DNA reads TGTGCTAGTGGTTTGGGTGGGCTGGTTGGGCAGGGCGGTTATTTTCTTAATTCACCCCTCCACTTT. The whole variable domain, remainder taken from reference TRBV12-5 and TRBJ1-6, is DARVTQTPRHKVTEMGQEVTMRCQPILGHNTVFWYRQTMMQGLELLAYFRNRAPLDDSGMPKDRFSAEMPDATLATLKIQPSEPRDSAVYFCASGLGGLVGQGGYFLNSPLHFGNGTRLTVT.

The V and J genes are TRBV6-2 or TRBV6-3 and TRBJ1-5, with D unclear. The CDR3 is 15 amino acids. Germline CDR1 reads MNHEY; CDR2 reads SVGEGT. V was shortened by 0 bases and J by 10 bases, with 16 bases between the two germline ends. CDR3 region: CASSYSFGRGGPQHF. Here the CDR3 DNA reads TGTGCCAGCAGTTACTCGTTTGGCCGGGGTGGTCCCCAGCATTTT.

Only one count was recorded for this clone. The chain links TRBV27 to TRBJ1-6, with TRBD1 matching 8 bases. This CDR3 comprises 13 residues. The J segment lost 10 bases and the V segment lost 7 bases, leaving 6 bases of the junction unmatched. In germline, CDR1 is MNHEY, CDR2 SMNVEV (reference sequence). CDR3 sequence reads: CASTGTGGSPLHF. DNA for the CDR3: TGTGCCAGCACAGGGACAGGAGGGTCACCCCTCCACTTT.

Details on this clone: The junction differs from germline at one of its ends, possibly a read error. V gene TRBV5-1 combines with J gene TRBJ1-2; weak D call: TRBD1 (5 bases). CDR1 is SGHRS and CDR2 is YFSETQ in the germline V gene. The CDR3 covers 15 residues. CDR3: CASNTLGGGDYGYTF. For the CDR3, the DNA is TGCGCCAGCAACACTCTGGGCGGGGGGGACTACGGCTACACCTTC. Full variable domain (remainder filled in from reference TRBV5-1 and TRBJ1-2): KAGVTQTPRYLIKTRGQQVTLSCSPISGHRSVSWYQQTPGQGLQFLFEYFSETQRNKGNFPGRFSGRQFSNSRSEMNVSTLELGDSALYLCASNTLGGGDYGYTFGSGTRLTVV.